The 14 T cell receptor beta chains below come from one sample, sequenced in a study of cytomegalovirus exposure and HLA in healthy donors. The PCR used 60 Vbeta and 13 Jbeta primers. TCRdb's table, derived via immunoSEQ multiplex PCR, lists solely in-frame clones and lacks some. The sample records about 250,000 clones, around 78% being singletons. Source material: PBMCs. These receptors were collected from a boy between 10 and 17 years old in good health and CMV-seronegative.

The chain recombines TRBV4-1 with TRBJ1-1; the match to TRBD1 covers 8 bases. Germline V gene data show CDR1 as MGHRA and CDR2 as YSYEKL. The V segment lost 3 bases and the J segment 10 bases; nucleotides outside the gene matches: 13. The CDR3 runs to 15 residues. The CDR3 coding sequence is TGCGCCAGCAGCCAGAACAACAGGGGGATGGGGAGAGCTTTCTTT. Translated, it gives CASSQNNRGMGRAFF.

V is TRBV6-5 and J is TRBJ1-1; D gene unclear. With 5 bases removed from V and 5 bases from J, the gap between germline ends came to 6 bases. The CDR3 is 11 residues long. Germline V gene data show CDR1 as MNHEY and CDR2 as SVGAGI. CDR3 region: CASSQATEAFF. The DNA of the CDR3 is TGTGCCAGCAGTCAAGCTACTGAAGCTTTCTTT.

In its sample, this clone was seen once. V and J are TRBV2 and TRBJ1-2, with D maybe TRBD1 (5 bases). The V and J ends lost 7 bases and 2 bases respectively, with 14 bases between them. The germline V gene has CDR1 SNHLY and CDR2 FYNNEI. The CDR3 runs to 14 residues. CDR3 DNA sequence: TGTGCCAGCATTTTCTACCGACAGAACTATGGCTACACCTTC. Residues: CASIFYRQNYGYTF.

The V call is TRBV27, the J call TRBJ2-5; the D gene is possibly TRBD2 (6 bases). Trimming cost V 7 bases and J 4 bases, with 22 bases left between them. CDR3 length: 16 amino acids. Germline CDR1 is MNHEY and CDR2 is SMNVEV (reference sequence). CDR3 coding DNA: TGTGCCAGCATAAGGGCGGGAAGGGGTGTTAGAGAGACCCAGTACTTC. It yields the protein CASIRAGRGVRETQYF.

This clone was detected a few times. The CDR3 region has the DNA TGTGCCAGCTCCATGACCGGGACAGCCACCTCTGGGGCCAACGTCCTGACTTTC. Protein sequence: CASSMTGTATSGANVLTF. The chain recombines TRBV18 with TRBJ2-6, with 7 bases fitting TRBD1. Trimming took 6 bases from V and 0 from J; bases not matched to a gene: 11. This CDR3 is 18 amino acids long. In germline, CDR1 is KGHSH, CDR2 LQKENI.

The CDR3: CASSRDSINTEAFF. The CDR3 DNA follows: TGCGCCAGCAGCCGGGACAGCATCAACACTGAAGCTTTCTTT. V gene TRBV5-1 combines with J gene TRBJ1-1, with 7 bases aligning to TRBD1. This CDR3 contains 14 residues. CDR1 SGHRS and CDR2 YFSETQ come from the germline V gene. J was trimmed by 2 bases and V by 4 bases; bases with no gene match: 5.

The chain has TRBV6-5 and TRBJ2-7; the match to TRBD1 covers 11 bases. This CDR3 comprises 15 residues. The J segment lost 2 bases and the V segment lost 6 bases, leaving 6 bases of the junction unmatched. Per germline, CDR1 MNHEY and CDR2 SVGAGI. CDR3 sequence: CASRLQDRGPYEQYF. CDR3 coding DNA: TGTGCCAGCAGATTACAGGACAGGGGGCCCTACGAGCAGTACTTC.

The chain links TRBV29-1 to TRBJ2-5; 9 nucleotides match TRBD2. Per the germline V gene, CDR1 is SQVTM and CDR2 is ANQGSEA. The CDR3 loop spans 16 amino acids. After removal of 5 bases from V and 2 bases from J, the junction contained 12 bases not matched to a gene. DNA for the CDR3: TGCAGCGTTTGGGACGCCGGGACTAGCCAACAAGAGACCCAGTACTTC. It is translated as CSVWDAGTSQQETQYF.

This clone showed up just once. The chain combines TRBV4-2 with TRBJ2-7, with D tentatively TRBD2 (6 bases). The CDR3 is 15 residues long. Germline loops: CDR1 LGHNA, CDR2 YNFKEQ. V lost 1 base, J lost 2 bases, and 12 bases lay in between. CDR3 sequence: CASSQGAGSPYEQYF. The CDR3 DNA is TGTGCCAGCAGCCAAGGGGCGGGGTCGCCCTACGAGCAGTACTTC.

Only one count was recorded for this clone. The chain combines TRBV5-6 with TRBJ2-7; TRBD1 matches 7 bases. This CDR3 is built from 15 residues. Germline V gene sequence: CDR1 SGHDT, CDR2 YYEEEE. V lost 0 bases and J lost 6; bases outside the gene matches: 9. The DNA for the CDR3 is TGTGCCAGCAGCTTGGGGGGACAGCCAGGGGTCGAGCAGTACTTC. This encodes CASSLGGQPGVEQYF.

V and J are TRBV5-4 and TRBJ2-7; perhaps TRBD2 as D (6 bases). Germline V gene sequence: CDR1 SGHNT, CDR2 YYREEE (reference sequence). Trimming pared 0 bases from V and 4 bases from J, leaving 11 bases between. This CDR3 has 14 residues. DNA of the CDR3: TGTGCCAGCAGCTTGGCGGGGGAACCTTACGAGCAGTACTTC. Amino acids: CASSLAGEPYEQYF.

The genes are TRBV27 and TRBJ2-3; tentatively, D is TRBD2 (6 bases). The CDR3 covers 16 residues. Looked up from germline, CDR1 is MNHEY and CDR2 is SMNVEV (reference sequence). Deletions cut 3 bases from V and 1 base from J, with 14 bases between. The CDR3 reads CASSFSRRERTDTQYF. The CDR3 DNA reads TGTGCCAGCAGTTTTTCCAGGCGGGAACGCACAGATACGCAGTATTTT.

CDR3 sequence reads: CASSTRREQYF. The CDR3 DNA reads TGTGCCAGCAGTACTCGCCGCGAGCAGTACTTC. The chain recombines TRBV7-9 with TRBJ2-7; unclear D gene. Germline assignment: CDR1 SEHNR and CDR2 FQNEAQ (reference sequence). The CDR3 runs to 11 residues. V lost 6 bases to trimming and J lost 6 bases, with 9 bases between them.

This clone occurred a few times. The CDR3 sequence: CASSFSDNYNSPLHF. The CDR3 DNA sequence: TGTGCCAGCAGCTTTTCAGACAACTATAATTCACCCCTCCACTTT. The rearrangement links TRBV7-6 to TRBJ1-6; no clear D gene. The germline V gene has CDR1 SGHVS and CDR2 FNYEAQ. Trimming stripped 3 bases from V and 3 bases from J, with 9 bases between. The CDR3 has 15 amino acids. Full variable domain (missing parts from reference TRBV7-6 and TRBJ1-6): GAGVSQSPRYKVTKRGQDVALRCDPISGHVSLYWYRQALGQGPEFLTYFNYEAQQDKSGLPNDRFSAERPEGSISTLTIQRTEQRDSAMYRCASSFSDNYNSPLHFGNGTRLTVT.